Sequencing of this T cell receptor beta chain was carried out in a study of blood T cell repertoires in COVID-19. Looking at the study overall: Samples representing acute and convalescent COVID-19 were sourced from the United States, Italy and Spain. Sources were T cells, B-cell-depleted T cells, or PBMCs; the material itself was cDNA or gDNA.

This clone turned up a few times. As handled by the study authors: For nucleated cells, counts were estimated from reference gene primer amplification. Here immunoSEQ multiplex PCR was the method, and the copy in TCRdb shows in-frame clones only, minus some. V and J calls and clone size are copied from that table; D and trimming were computed from the DNA. The sample includes roughly 65,000 clones, more than 70% of them seen just once. The CDR3 has 12 residues. The germline gives CDR1 SGHAT, CDR2 FQNNGV. The ends were cut back, 2 bases at V and 3 bases at J, with 5 bases in the middle. The chain recombines TRBV11-2 with TRBJ2-7; no clear D gene. Sequencing input: peripheral blood. The sequence derives from a human donor in a cohort sampled during active COVID-19. The CDR3 nucleotides read TGTGCCAGCAGCTTATTCAGCTACGAGCAGTACTTC. Amino acids: CASSLFSYEQYF.